The entry below describes one TCR beta chain. This entry belongs to a study of blood T cell repertoires in COVID-19. The CDR3 has 14 amino acids. The V and J ends lost 2 bases and 6 bases, in that order; junction bases with no gene match: 3. CDR1 and CDR2 from the germline V gene are MNHEY and SMNVEV (reference sequence). Original handling: Estimation of nucleated cell counts relied on the amplification of reference gene primers. The repertoire was sequenced with immunoSEQ multiplex PCR; TCRdb's copy has only in-frame clones and lacks some. That table is the source of V, J and clone size, and D and trimming were worked out from the DNA. The sample lists 200,000 to 250,000 clones; nearly 90% were seen once.

The sequencing input was peripheral blood. The rearrangement uses TRBV27 and TRBJ2-3; TRBD2 aligns across 9 bases. This clonotype originated in a woman between 18 and 29 years old who had recovered from COVID-19. CDR3 DNA: TGTGCCAGCAGTTTAGCTAGCGGGACCGATACGCAGTATTTT. This encodes CASSLASGTDTQYF.